This T cell receptor beta chain was recovered during a study of T-cell reconstitution after alpha-beta-depleted transplantation in children. Study observations and caveats: Several patients had high TCRbeta diversity at day 60; it came from surviving recipient T cells and thymic progenitors. A year post-transplant, T-cell counts and diversity derived mostly from newly produced T cells. Approximately two months post-transplant, alpha-beta T cells reportedly originated from several hundred expanded graft clones.

Unique molecular identifiers were incorporated during preparation of the TCRbeta library. In TCRdb, the PCR reads were re-called with MiXCR into one record per CDR3 protein. Here the sample spans about 980,000 distinct CDR3 sequences, about 31% being singletons. About this clonotype: Its target is unknown.

Trimming took 1 base from V and 11 from J, leaving 8 bases between them. The germline CDR1 and CDR2 sequences are MNHEY and SVGEGT. CDR3 length: 11 amino acids. The V and J genes are TRBV6-2 or TRBV6-3 and TRBJ1-1; the D is unclear. The sample was PBMCs, mostly from graft donor cells, taken 360 days after TCRalphabeta/CD19-depleted stem cell transplant. This clonotype was sampled from a boy under two years old who had a stem cell transplant for SCID, so the T cells may come from the graft donor. CDR3 region: CASSYYERAFF. Here the CDR3 DNA reads TGTGCCAGCAGTTACTACGAGCGGGCTTTCTTT.